These 6 T cell receptor beta chains were all obtained from the same sample, sequenced in a study of preoperative IRX-2 immunotherapy in early breast cancer (dated by TCRdb to about 2019). The sample's treatment or condition label, decoded: preoperative locoregional IRX-2 cytokine immunotherapy. Library preparation employed the immunoSEQ multiplex PCR assay. Sourced from immuneACCESS, this table was stored by TCRdb with only in-frame sequences that have V and J called. A share of the clones is absent; for the studies checked, an unresolved V gene accounts for under half, and the remainder has no known explanation. Across this sample there are about 32,000 clones, with roughly 80% seen only once. The ten largest clones represent nearly 2.5% of the sample. The sample was lymph node tissue, taken from a patient treated with IRX-2 immunotherapy. Every receptor here comes from a human donor with breast cancer.

V gene TRBV28 combines with J gene TRBJ1-5, with D possibly TRBD1 on 5 matching bases. The CDR3 covers 15 residues. In germline, CDR1 is MDHEN, CDR2 SYDVKM. Trimming pared 5 bases from V and 2 bases from J, leaving 13 bases between. The CDR3 region is CASSPPGGGNQPQHF. The DNA of the CDR3 is TGTGCCAGCAGTCCCCCGGGGGGTGGCAATCAGCCCCAGCATTTT.

The rearrangement joins TRBV11-3 to TRBJ2-7; possible D gene TRBD1, 8 bases. The CDR3 loop spans 14 amino acids. V lost 8 bases and J 4 bases, leaving 18 bases between the germline ends. Germline V lookup: CDR1 SGHNT, CDR2 YENEEA. The CDR3 reads CASGGQGGKYEQYF. The CDR3 DNA reads TGTGCCAGCGGAGGACAGGGAGGGAAGTACGAGCAGTACTTC.

The rearrangement links TRBV5-1 to TRBJ2-7, with 9 bases lining up with TRBD1. The CDR3 runs to 15 residues. V shed 10 bases, J shed 4 bases, and the junction held 15 bases outside the gene matches. Germline CDR1 is SGHRS and CDR2 is YFSETQ. The CDR3 sequence: CAGGATYRGLYEQYF. The CDR3 DNA reads as TGCGCCGGCGGGGCGACTTACAGGGGGCTGTACGAGCAGTACTTC.

V gene TRBV19 combines with J gene TRBJ2-2, with 7 nucleotides matching TRBD1. From germline, CDR1 is LNHDA and CDR2 SQIVND (reference sequence). The CDR3 runs 18 residues. With V trimmed by 0 bases and J by 5 bases, 12 bases remained unmatched. Written as DNA, the CDR3 is TGTGCCAGTAGTATAGATCTCTCCGGGACAGCCAGGACCGGGGAGCTGTTTTTT. It codes for CASSIDLSGTARTGELFF. The whole variable domain, remainder taken from reference TRBV19 and TRBJ2-2, is DGGITQSPKYLFRKEGQNVTLSCEQNLNHDAMYWYRQDPGQGLRLIYYSQIVNDFQKGDIAEGYSVSREKKESFPLTVTSAQKNPTAFYLCASSIDLSGTARTGELFFGEGSRLTVL.

V is TRBV6-8 and J is TRBJ2-1; 8 bases map to TRBD1. V trimming: 8 bases; J trimming: 4 bases; junction bases outside the gene matches: 4. CDR1 is MNHGY, CDR2 SAAAGT, per germline. The CDR3 spans 13 residues. CDR3 DNA sequence: TGTGCCAGCTCAGGGGGCGAGTACAATGAGCAGTTCTTC. Amino acids: CASSGGEYNEQFF.

The V and J genes are TRBV6-8 and TRBJ2-2; TRBD2 is a possible D gene (6 bases). CDR1 and CDR2 from the germline V gene are MNHGY and SAAAGT. This CDR3 is built from 17 residues. Between the trimmed V and J ends, which lost 10 bases and 2 bases, there was a span of 23 bases. Here the CDR3 reads CAITMEAGLSNTGELFF. CDR3 sequence (DNA): TGTGCCATCACCATGGAGGCGGGACTTTCTAACACCGGGGAGCTGTTTTTT.